This TCR beta chain is from a study of blood T cell repertoires in COVID-19. CDR3 length: 17 amino acids. The V gene end was trimmed by 3 bases and the J gene end by 9 bases; junction bases not matched to a gene: 16. Germline CDR1 reads SGHTA; CDR2 reads FQGNSA. The authors' processing: Estimates of nucleated cell counts were drawn from the amplification of reference gene primers. The table came from immunoSEQ multiplex PCR; TCRdb's copy has only in-frame clones and leaves some out. V, J and clone size are taken as reported in that table, and D and trimming were inferred from the DNA itself. This sample yields about 68,000 clones, of which about nine tenths are seen a single time; around 8.1% belongs to the top ten.

The chain links TRBV7-2 to TRBJ2-7, with 11 bases that match TRBD2. Input material: peripheral blood. The sequence was collected from a man aged 25 to 45 with acute or convalescent COVID-19. In nucleotides, the CDR3 is TGTGCCAGCAGCTTTGGTACTAGCGGGAGTGATGGAAAGGGGCAGTACTTC. As protein: CASSFGTSGSDGKGQYF.